Ten or more counts support the clone carrying this TCR beta chain. Its antigen is currently unknown. A much larger clone is a single base away; this may be a read error. The CDR3 is 12 amino acids. CDR1 is LGHDT, CDR2 YNNKEL, per germline (reference sequence). Trimming stripped 11 bases from V and 10 bases from J, with 15 bases between. TCRdb ran MiXCR on the multiplex PCR reads and lists one entry per CDR3 protein. The sample has some 15,000 distinct CDR3 sequences; 52% are singletons. This specimen belongs to a study of breast tumors, draining lymph nodes, adjacent tissues. Study-level points and caveats: Data only fit, rather than demonstrated, lymph node origin of most tumor T cells. Tumors had less TCR diversity than lymph nodes, more than nontumor tissue. Luminal-like breast cancer showed significantly greater tumor-nontumor repertoire similarity than basal-like breast cancer did.

The sequenced material came from tumor-adjacent breast tissue. This chain joins TRBV3-1 and TRBJ1-6; the D is unclear. The TCR sequence derives from a female donor with breast cancer. Some clones in this sample may be carry-over from other donors' samples. The CDR3 DNA is TGTGCCGGCGGCCAGACGGGCTCACCCCTCCACTTT. Translation: CAGGQTGSPLHF.